Listed here is a single T cell receptor beta chain. Assay execution took place at the deep level. Measured with immunoSEQ multiplex PCR; TCRdb has only the in-frame clones, and not every one. The sample records roughly 2,000,000 clones, approximately 94% being singletons. This entry belongs to a study of shared clonotypes between healthy human individuals. Naive CD8 cells comprised CD45RO-negative, CCR7-positively selected cells, excluding terminally differentiated effector memory CD45RA+ cells. CDR1 is SGHTA and CDR2 is FQGNSA in the germline V gene. Between the trimmed V and J ends, which lost 8 bases and 5 bases, there was a span of 12 bases. The CDR3 extends over 12 amino acids.

Sequenced sample: naive CD8+ T cells sorted from blood. The sequence was collected from a man between 18 and 29 years old in good health. This rearrangement joins TRBV7-2 to TRBJ2-5; D perhaps matches TRBD2 (7 bases). The CDR3 protein is CASVGGRETQYF. Written as DNA, the CDR3 is TGTGCCAGCGTCGGGGGGCGGGAGACCCAGTACTTC.